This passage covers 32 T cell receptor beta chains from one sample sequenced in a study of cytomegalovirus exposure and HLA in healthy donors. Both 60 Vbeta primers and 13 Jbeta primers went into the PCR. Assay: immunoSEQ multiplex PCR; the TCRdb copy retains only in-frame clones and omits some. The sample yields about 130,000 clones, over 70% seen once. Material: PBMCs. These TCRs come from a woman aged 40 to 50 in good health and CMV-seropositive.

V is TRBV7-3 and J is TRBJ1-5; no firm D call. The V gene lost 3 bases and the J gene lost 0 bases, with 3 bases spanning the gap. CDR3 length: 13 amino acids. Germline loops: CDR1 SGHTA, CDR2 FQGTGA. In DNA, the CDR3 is TGTGCCAGCAGCTTCAATAGCAATCAGCCCCAGCATTTT. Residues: CASSFNSNQPQHF. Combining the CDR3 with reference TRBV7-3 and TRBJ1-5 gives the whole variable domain GAGVSQTPSNKVTEKGKYVELRCDPISGHTALYWYRQSLGQGPEFLIYFQGTGAADDSGLPNDRFFAVRPEGSVSTLKIQRTERGDSAVYLCASSFNSNQPQHFGDGTRLSIL.

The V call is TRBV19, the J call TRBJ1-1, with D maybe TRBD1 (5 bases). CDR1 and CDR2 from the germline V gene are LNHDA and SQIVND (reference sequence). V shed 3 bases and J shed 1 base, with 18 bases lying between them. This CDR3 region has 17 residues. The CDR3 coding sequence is TGTGCCAGTAGTATTTGGGGGGATAGAATTGAGAACACTGAAGCTTTCTTT. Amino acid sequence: CASSIWGDRIENTEAFF.

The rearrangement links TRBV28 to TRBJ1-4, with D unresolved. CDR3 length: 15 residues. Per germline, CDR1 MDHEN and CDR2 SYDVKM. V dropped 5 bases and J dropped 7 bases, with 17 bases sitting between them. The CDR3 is CASSDPRGQVEKLFF. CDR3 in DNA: TGTGCCAGCAGTGACCCCCGTGGGCAGGTTGAAAAACTGTTTTTT.

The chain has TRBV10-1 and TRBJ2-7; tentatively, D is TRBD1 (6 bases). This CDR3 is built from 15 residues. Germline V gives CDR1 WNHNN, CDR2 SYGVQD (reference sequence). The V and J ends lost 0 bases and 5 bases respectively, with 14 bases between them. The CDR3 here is CASSESGAVRDEQYF. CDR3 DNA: TGCGCCAGCAGTGAGTCGGGGGCGGTTAGGGACGAGCAGTACTTC.

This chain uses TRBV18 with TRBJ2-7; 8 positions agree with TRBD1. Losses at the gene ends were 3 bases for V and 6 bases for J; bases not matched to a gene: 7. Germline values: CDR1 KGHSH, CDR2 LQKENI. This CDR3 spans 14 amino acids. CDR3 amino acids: CASSPTGTGGEQYF. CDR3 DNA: TGTGCCAGCTCACCGACCGGGACAGGCGGCGAGCAGTACTTC.

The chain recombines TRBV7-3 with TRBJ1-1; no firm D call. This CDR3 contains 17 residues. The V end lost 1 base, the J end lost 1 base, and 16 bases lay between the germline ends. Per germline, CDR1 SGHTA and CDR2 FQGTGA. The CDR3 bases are TGTGCCAGCAGCTTAAGGGCAGTACACAATCCGAACACTGAAGCTTTCTTT. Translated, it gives CASSLRAVHNPNTEAFF.

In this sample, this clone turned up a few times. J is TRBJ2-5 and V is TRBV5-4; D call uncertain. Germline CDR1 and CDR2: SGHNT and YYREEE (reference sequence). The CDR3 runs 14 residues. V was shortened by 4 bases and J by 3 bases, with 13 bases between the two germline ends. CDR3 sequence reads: CASSLGSQKETQYF. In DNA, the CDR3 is TGTGCCAGCAGCCTGGGCAGTCAGAAAGAGACCCAGTACTTC.

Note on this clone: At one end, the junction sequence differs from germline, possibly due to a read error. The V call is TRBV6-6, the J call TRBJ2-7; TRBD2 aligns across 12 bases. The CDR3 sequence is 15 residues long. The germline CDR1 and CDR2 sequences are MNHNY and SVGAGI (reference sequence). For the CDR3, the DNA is TGTGCCAGCAGTACGGGACTAGCGGGCCTCTACGGGCAGTACTTC. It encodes CASSTGLAGLYGQYF.

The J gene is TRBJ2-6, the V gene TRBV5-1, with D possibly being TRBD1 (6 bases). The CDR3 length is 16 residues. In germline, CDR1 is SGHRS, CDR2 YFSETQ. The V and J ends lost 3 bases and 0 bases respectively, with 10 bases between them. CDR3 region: CASSSTGSSGANVLTF. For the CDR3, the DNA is TGCGCCAGCAGCTCCACAGGGAGCTCTGGGGCCAACGTCCTGACTTTC. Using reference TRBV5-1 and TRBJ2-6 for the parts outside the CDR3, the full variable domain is KAGVTQTPRYLIKTRGQQVTLSCSPISGHRSVSWYQQTPGQGLQFLFEYFSETQRNKGNFPGRFSGRQFSNSRSEMNVSTLELGDSALYLCASSSTGSSGANVLTFGAGSRLTVL.

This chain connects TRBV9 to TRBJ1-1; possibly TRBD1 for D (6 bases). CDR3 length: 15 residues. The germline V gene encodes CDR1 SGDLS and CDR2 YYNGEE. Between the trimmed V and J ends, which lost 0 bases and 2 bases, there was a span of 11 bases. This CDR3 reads CASSVVTGGNTEAFF. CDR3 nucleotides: TGTGCCAGCAGCGTAGTGACGGGGGGCAACACTGAAGCTTTCTTT.

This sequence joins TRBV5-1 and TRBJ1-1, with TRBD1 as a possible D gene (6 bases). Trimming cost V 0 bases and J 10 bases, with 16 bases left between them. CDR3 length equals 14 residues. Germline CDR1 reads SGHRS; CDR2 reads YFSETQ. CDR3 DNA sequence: TGCGCCAGCAGCTTGGTAGGGGGGGGCCCGGCAGCTTTCTTT. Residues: CASSLVGGGPAAFF.

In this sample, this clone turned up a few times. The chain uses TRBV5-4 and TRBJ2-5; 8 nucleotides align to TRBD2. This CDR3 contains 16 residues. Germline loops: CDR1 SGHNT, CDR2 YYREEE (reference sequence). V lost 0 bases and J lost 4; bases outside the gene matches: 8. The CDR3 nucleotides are TGTGCCAGCAGCTTGGAAGGGACTAGAATGCGAGAGACCCAGTACTTC. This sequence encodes CASSLEGTRMRETQYF. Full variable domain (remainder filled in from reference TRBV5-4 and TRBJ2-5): ETGVTQSPTHLIKTRGQQVTLRCSSQSGHNTVSWYQQALGQGPQFIFQYYREEENGRGNFPPRFSGLQFPNYSSELNVNALELDDSALYLCASSLEGTRMRETQYFGPGTRLLVL.

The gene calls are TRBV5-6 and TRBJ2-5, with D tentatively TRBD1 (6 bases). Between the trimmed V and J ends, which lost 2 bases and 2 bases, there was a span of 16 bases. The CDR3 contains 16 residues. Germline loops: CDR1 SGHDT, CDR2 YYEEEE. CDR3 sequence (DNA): TGTGCCAGCAGCTTTAGAGCAGGGGAATGGCAAGAGACCCAGTACTTC. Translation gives CASSFRAGEWQETQYF.

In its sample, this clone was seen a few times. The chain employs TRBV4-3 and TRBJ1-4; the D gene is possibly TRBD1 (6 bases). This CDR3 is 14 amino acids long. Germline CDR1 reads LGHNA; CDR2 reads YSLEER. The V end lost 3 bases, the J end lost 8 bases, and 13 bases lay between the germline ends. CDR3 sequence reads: CASSQGAVEEKLFF. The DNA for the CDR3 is TGCGCCAGCAGCCAGGGGGCAGTGGAAGAAAAACTGTTTTTT.

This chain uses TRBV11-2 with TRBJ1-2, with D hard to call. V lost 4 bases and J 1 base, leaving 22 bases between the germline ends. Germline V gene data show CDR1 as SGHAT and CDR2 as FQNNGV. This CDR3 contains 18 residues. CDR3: CASSSSAPSSPFNYGYTF. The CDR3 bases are TGTGCCAGCAGCTCAAGCGCCCCATCGAGCCCCTTTAACTATGGCTACACCTTC.

Here the CDR3 reads CSVETGGRTGELFF. The CDR3 DNA reads TGCAGCGTTGAGACAGGGGGCAGGACCGGGGAGCTGTTTTTT. The gene calls are TRBV29-1 and TRBJ2-2; 10 nucleotides line up with TRBD1. With V trimmed by 3 bases and J by 5 bases, 3 bases remained unmatched. CDR3 length: 14 amino acids. Per the germline V gene, CDR1 is SQVTM and CDR2 is ANQGSEA.

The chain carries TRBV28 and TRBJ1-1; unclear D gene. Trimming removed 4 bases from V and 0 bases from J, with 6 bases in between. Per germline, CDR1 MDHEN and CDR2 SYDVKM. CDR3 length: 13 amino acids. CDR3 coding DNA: TGTGCCAGCAGTTCCGAGATGAACACTGAAGCTTTCTTT. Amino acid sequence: CASSSEMNTEAFF.

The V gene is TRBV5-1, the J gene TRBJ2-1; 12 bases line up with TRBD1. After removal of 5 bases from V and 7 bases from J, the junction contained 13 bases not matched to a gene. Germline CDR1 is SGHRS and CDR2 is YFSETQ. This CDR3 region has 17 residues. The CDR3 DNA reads TGCGCCAGCAGGGTCACTCTAACGGGACAGGGGGCTAATGAGCAGTTCTTC. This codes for CASRVTLTGQGANEQFF.

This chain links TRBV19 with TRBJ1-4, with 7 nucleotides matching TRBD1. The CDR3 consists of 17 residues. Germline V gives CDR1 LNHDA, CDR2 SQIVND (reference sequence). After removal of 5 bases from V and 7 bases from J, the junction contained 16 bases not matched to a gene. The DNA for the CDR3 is TGTGCCAGTAGTCACACCTTTGGACAGGCCGGGGGTGAAAAACTGTTTTTT. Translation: CASSHTFGQAGGEKLFF.

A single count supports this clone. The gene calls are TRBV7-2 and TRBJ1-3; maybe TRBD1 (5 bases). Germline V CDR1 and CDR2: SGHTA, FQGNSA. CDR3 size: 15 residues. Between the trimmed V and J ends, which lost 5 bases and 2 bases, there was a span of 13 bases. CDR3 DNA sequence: TGTGCCAGCAGCCGTGGGGGGTTAGCTGGAAACACCATATATTTT. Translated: CASSRGGLAGNTIYF. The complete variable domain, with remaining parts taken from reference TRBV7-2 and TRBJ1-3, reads GAGVSQSPSNKVTEKGKDVELRCDPISGHTALYWYRQSLGQGLEFLIYFQGNSAPDKSGLPSDRFSAERTGGSVSTLTIQRTQQEDSAVYLCASSRGGLAGNTIYFGEGSWLTVV.

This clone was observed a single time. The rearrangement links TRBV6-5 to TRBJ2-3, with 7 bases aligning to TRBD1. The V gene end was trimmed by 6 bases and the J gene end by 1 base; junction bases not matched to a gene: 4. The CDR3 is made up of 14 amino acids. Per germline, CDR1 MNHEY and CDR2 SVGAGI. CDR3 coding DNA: TGTGCCAGCAGCCGCCAGGGGGGCACAGATACGCAGTATTTT. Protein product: CASSRQGGTDTQYF.

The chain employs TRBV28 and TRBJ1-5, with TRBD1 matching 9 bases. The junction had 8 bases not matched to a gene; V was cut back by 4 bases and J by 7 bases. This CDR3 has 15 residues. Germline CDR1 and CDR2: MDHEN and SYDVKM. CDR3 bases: TGTGCCAGCAGTTCCGCCGGGACAGGGATCCAGCCCCAGCATTTT. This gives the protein CASSSAGTGIQPQHF.

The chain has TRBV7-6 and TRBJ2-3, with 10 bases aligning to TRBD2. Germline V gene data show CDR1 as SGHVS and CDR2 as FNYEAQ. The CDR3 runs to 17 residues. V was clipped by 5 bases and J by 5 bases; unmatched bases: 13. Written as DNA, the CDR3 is TGTGCCAGCAGCCAAAGGACTAGCGGCCCGAAGGGAGATACGCAGTATTTT. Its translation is CASSQRTSGPKGDTQYF. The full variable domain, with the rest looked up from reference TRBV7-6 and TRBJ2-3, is GAGVSQSPRYKVTKRGQDVALRCDPISGHVSLYWYRQALGQGPEFLTYFNYEAQQDKSGLPNDRFSAERPEGSISTLTIQRTEQRDSAMYRCASSQRTSGPKGDTQYFGPGTRLTVL.

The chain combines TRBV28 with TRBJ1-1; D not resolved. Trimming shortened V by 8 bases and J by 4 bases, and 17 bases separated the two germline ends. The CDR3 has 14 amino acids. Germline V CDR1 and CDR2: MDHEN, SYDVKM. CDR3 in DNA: TGTGCCAGCGGCCTTGAGGTCCGCGGCACTGAAGCTTTCTTT. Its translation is CASGLEVRGTEAFF. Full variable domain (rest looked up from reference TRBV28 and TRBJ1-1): DVKVTQSSRYLVKRTGEKVFLECVQDMDHENMFWYRQDPGLGLRLIYFSYDVKMKEKGDIPEGYSVSREKKERFSLILESASTNQTSMYLCASGLEVRGTEAFFGQGTRLTVV.

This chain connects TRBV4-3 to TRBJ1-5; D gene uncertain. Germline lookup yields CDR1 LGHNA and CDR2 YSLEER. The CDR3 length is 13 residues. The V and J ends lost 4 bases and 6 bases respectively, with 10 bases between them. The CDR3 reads CASSRKAGQPQHF. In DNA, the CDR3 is TGCGCCAGCAGCCGAAAAGCGGGTCAGCCCCAGCATTTT.

The CDR3 reads CASSPTGGGTEAFF. Written as DNA, the CDR3 is TGTGCCAGCAGCCCGACAGGGGGAGGCACTGAAGCTTTCTTT. This rearrangement joins TRBV6-1 to TRBJ1-1; 9 nucleotides match TRBD1. V gave up 6 bases and J gave up 4 bases; unmatched junction bases: 6. Germline V gene lookup returns CDR1 MNHNS and CDR2 SASEGT. CDR3 length: 14 amino acids.

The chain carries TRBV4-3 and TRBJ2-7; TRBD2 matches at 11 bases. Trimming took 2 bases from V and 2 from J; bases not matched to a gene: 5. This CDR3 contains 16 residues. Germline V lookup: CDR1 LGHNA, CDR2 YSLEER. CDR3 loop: CASSQYSGGGPYEQYF. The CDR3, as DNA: TGCGCCAGCAGCCAATATAGCGGGGGGGGTCCCTACGAGCAGTACTTC.

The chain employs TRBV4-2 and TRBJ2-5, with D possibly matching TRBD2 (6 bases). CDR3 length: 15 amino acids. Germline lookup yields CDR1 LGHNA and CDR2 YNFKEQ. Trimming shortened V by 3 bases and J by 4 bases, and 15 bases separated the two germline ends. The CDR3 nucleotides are TGTGCCAGCAGCCAGGGACCTGTGGGAGGAGAGACCCAGTACTTC. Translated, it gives CASSQGPVGGETQYF.

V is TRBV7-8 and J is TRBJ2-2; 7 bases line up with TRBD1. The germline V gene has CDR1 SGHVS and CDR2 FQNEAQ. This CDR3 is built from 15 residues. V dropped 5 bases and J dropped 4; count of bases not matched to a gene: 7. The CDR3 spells CASSLTTGITGELFF. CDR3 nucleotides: TGTGCCAGCAGCCTAACGACAGGGATCACCGGGGAGCTGTTTTTT.

CDR3 in DNA: TGTGCCAGCAGCTTAAATCAGGTCAATACGCAGTATTTT. Amino acids: CASSLNQVNTQYF. The V call is TRBV7-3, the J call TRBJ2-3, with D unclear. Trimming shortened V by 1 base and J by 7 bases, and 9 bases separated the two germline ends. CDR3 size: 13 residues. Germline V gene sequence: CDR1 SGHTA, CDR2 FQGTGA.

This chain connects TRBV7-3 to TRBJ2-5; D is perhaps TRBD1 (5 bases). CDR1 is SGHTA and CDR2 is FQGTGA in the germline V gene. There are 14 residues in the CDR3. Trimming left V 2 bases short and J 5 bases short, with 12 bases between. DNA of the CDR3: TGTGCCAGCAGCTTATTACCAGGGTATGAGACCCAGTACTTC. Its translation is CASSLLPGYETQYF.

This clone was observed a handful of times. CDR3 nucleotide sequence: TGTGCCAGCAGTTACGACAGGGGCCAGCCCCAGCATTTT. Translating it yields CASSYDRGQPQHF. This chain connects TRBV6-5 to TRBJ1-5; 8 nucleotides align to TRBD1. Germline V lookup: CDR1 MNHEY, CDR2 SVGAGI. The CDR3 runs 13 residues. V lost 2 bases to trimming and J lost 7 bases; unmatched junction nucleotides: 1.